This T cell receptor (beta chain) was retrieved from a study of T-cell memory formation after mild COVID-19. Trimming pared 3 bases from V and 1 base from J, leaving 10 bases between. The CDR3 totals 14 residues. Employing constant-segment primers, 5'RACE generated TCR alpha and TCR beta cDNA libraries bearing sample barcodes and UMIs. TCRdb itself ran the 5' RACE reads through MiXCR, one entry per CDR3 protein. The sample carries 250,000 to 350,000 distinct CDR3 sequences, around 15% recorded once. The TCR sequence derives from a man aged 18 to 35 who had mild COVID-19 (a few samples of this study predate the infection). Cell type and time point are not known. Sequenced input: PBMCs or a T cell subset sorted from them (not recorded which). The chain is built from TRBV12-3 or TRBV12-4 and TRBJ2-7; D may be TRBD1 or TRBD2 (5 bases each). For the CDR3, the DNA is TGTGCCAGCAGTTTGGGTGGGGGATCCTACGAGCAGTACTTC. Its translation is CASSLGGGSYEQYF.